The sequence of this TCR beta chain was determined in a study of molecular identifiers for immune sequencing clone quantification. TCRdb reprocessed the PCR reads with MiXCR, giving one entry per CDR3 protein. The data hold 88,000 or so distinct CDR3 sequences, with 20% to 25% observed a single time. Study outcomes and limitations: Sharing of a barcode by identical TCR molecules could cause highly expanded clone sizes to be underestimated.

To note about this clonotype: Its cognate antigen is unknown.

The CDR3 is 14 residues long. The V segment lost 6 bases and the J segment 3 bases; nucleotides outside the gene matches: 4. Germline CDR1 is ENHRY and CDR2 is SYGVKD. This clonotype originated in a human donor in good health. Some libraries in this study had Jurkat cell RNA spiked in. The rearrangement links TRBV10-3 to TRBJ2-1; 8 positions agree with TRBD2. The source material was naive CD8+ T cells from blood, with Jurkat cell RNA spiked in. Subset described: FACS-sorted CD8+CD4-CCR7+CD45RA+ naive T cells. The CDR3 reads CAIRAGGNYNEQFF. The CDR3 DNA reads TGTGCCATCAGGGCGGGAGGAAACTACAATGAGCAGTTCTTC.